One and the same sample provided the 15 T cell receptor beta chains below, sequenced in a study of T cell changes during pregnancy in multiple sclerosis. TCRdb's table, derived via immunoSEQ multiplex PCR, lists solely in-frame clones and lacks some. This table holds about 28,000 clones, under 90% found once. Material: CD4+ T cells from peripheral blood mononuclear cells, obtained in the first trimester of pregnancy. The receptors derive from a female donor in good health, enrolled as a control in a pregnancy study.

The chain employs TRBV7-2 and TRBJ2-7, with D possibly being TRBD1 (5 bases). This CDR3 region has 13 residues. Trimming took off 5 bases at V and 4 bases at J, with 12 bases between the two ends. Germline loops: CDR1 SGHTA, CDR2 FQGNSA. For the CDR3, the DNA is TGTGCCAGCAGCATCGGTAGACAGTACGAGCAGTACTTC. Amino acids: CASSIGRQYEQYF.

The V and J genes are TRBV7-8 and TRBJ1-2, with 7 bases aligning to TRBD1. This CDR3 region has 17 residues. V was clipped by 4 bases and J by 0 bases; unmatched bases: 11. Looked up from germline, CDR1 is SGHVS and CDR2 is FQNEAQ. The CDR3 spells CASSSYVTGITNYGYTF. CDR3 sequence (DNA): TGTGCCAGCAGCTCCTACGTGACAGGGATTACTAACTATGGCTACACCTTC.

CDR3 nucleotide sequence: TGTGCCAGCAGCTTACTAGCGGGAGCAGATACGCAGTATTTT. Protein: CASSLLAGADTQYF. This chain connects TRBV7-3 to TRBJ2-3; 10 nucleotides agree with TRBD2. The V and J ends lost 2 bases and 4 bases, in that order; junction bases with no gene match: 0. The CDR3 totals 14 residues. Germline CDR1 and CDR2: SGHTA and FQGTGA.

The genes are TRBV5-8 and TRBJ1-2, with D possibly being TRBD1 (5 bases). The CDR3 runs 16 residues. The germline V gene encodes CDR1 SGHTS and CDR2 YDEGEE. V was trimmed by 1 base and J by 4 bases, leaving 17 bases between them. Here the CDR3 reads CASSLWVTGPGYGYTF. CDR3 DNA: TGTGCCAGCAGCTTGTGGGTAACAGGTCCGGGCTATGGCTACACCTTC.

The chain combines TRBV10-1 with TRBJ1-6; no firm D call. V was cut by 4 bases and J by 13 bases, with 14 bases left in between. This CDR3 region has 13 residues. The germline gives CDR1 WNHNN, CDR2 SYGVQD (reference sequence). The CDR3, as DNA: TGCGCCAGCAGTGCCGACGGCCTGGGCCCCCTCCACTTT. It is translated as CASSADGLGPLHF.

This sequence joins TRBV4-2 and TRBJ2-7; a weak D match, TRBD1 (6 bases). The CDR3 is 14 residues long. V lost 0 bases and J 2 bases, leaving 8 bases between the germline ends. Germline values: CDR1 LGHNA, CDR2 YNFKEQ. The chain's CDR3 is CASSQEDSTYEQYF. CDR3 nucleotides: TGTGCCAGCAGCCAAGAGGACAGCACCTACGAGCAGTACTTC.

The chain links TRBV7-3 to TRBJ2-2; tentatively, D is TRBD1 (6 bases). Germline loops: CDR1 SGHTA, CDR2 FQGTGA. The CDR3 runs to 15 residues. The ends were cut back, 5 bases at V and 0 bases at J, with 10 bases in the middle. The CDR3 is CASSLQGPNTGELFF. CDR3 DNA: TGTGCCAGCAGCCTACAGGGACCGAACACCGGGGAGCTGTTTTTT.

V gene TRBV6-5 combines with J gene TRBJ2-6, with 7 bases fitting TRBD2. J gave up 3 bases and V 8 bases, and 7 bases lay outside the gene matches. Germline-derived CDR1 and CDR2 are MNHEY and SVGAGI. The CDR3 has 15 amino acids. The CDR3 here is CASRPGEGGANVLTF. As DNA, the CDR3 is TGTGCCAGCCGTCCGGGGGAGGGTGGGGCCAACGTCCTGACTTTC.

This sequence joins TRBV28 and TRBJ2-2; TRBD2 matches 12 bases. CDR1 is MDHEN and CDR2 is SYDVKM in the germline V gene. CDR3 length: 14 residues. Trimming at V came to 5 bases and at J to 6 bases, leaving 1 base not matched to a gene. The CDR3 DNA follows: TGTGCCAGCAGTCCTAGCGGGAGGGCCGGGGAGCTGTTTTTT. Encoded protein: CASSPSGRAGELFF. Supplemented by reference TRBV28 and TRBJ2-2, the full variable domain reads DVKVTQSSRYLVKRTGEKVFLECVQDMDHENMFWYRQDPGLGLRLIYFSYDVKMKEKGDIPEGYSVSREKKERFSLILESASTNQTSMYLCASSPSGRAGELFFGEGSRLTVL.

The J gene is TRBJ2-3, the V gene TRBV7-2; TRBD2 agrees at 7 bases. V gave up 2 bases and J gave up 2 bases; unmatched junction bases: 4. Germline values: CDR1 SGHTA, CDR2 FQGNSA. The CDR3 has 15 amino acids. CDR3 loop: CASSLQRGPTDTQYF. The CDR3 region has the DNA TGTGCCAGCAGCTTACAGCGGGGTCCCACAGATACGCAGTATTTT.

The V call is TRBV7-2, the J call TRBJ1-2; TRBD1 matches 9 bases. V dropped 5 bases and J dropped 6; count of bases not matched to a gene: 7. Germline CDR1 is SGHTA and CDR2 is FQGNSA. The CDR3 is made up of 14 amino acids. CDR3 region: CASSRDRGFDGYTF. The CDR3 DNA reads TGTGCCAGCAGCCGCGACAGGGGGTTCGATGGCTACACCTTC.

In its sample, this clone was seen once. This chain joins TRBV7-6 and TRBJ2-1; 7 nucleotides line up with TRBD2. V lost 1 base to trimming and J lost 7 bases; unmatched junction nucleotides: 16. This CDR3 has 18 amino acids. Germline-derived CDR1 and CDR2 are SGHVS and FNYEAQ. CDR3 nucleotide sequence: TGTGCCAGCAGCTTAGTAGCCCCCCAGCGGGGAGCAGGGAATGAGCAGTTCTTC. This gives the protein CASSLVAPQRGAGNEQFF.

This clone was counted a single time. The J gene is TRBJ2-3, the V gene TRBV19; 12 nucleotides match TRBD2. The CDR3 extends over 15 amino acids. V lost 6 bases to trimming and J lost 4 bases; unmatched junction nucleotides: 5. Germline assignment: CDR1 LNHDA and CDR2 SQIVND (reference sequence). CDR3 in DNA: TGTGCCAGTAGCCATACTAGCGGGAGGTCAGATACGCAGTATTTT. It encodes CASSHTSGRSDTQYF.

The chain employs TRBV2 and TRBJ2-4; no definite D call. The CDR3 has 12 residues. Germline V gene data show CDR1 as SNHLY and CDR2 as FYNNEI. V lost 1 base and J 5 bases, leaving 3 bases between the germline ends. CDR3: CASSEGQNIQYF. Here the CDR3 DNA reads TGTGCCAGCAGTGAAGGGCAAAACATTCAGTACTTC. Using reference TRBV2 and TRBJ2-4 for the parts outside the CDR3, the full variable domain is EPEVTQTPSHQVTQMGQEVILRCVPISNHLYFYWYRQILGQKVEFLVSFYNNEISEKSEIFDDQFSVERPDGSNFTLKIRSTKLEDSAMYFCASSEGQNIQYFGAGTRLSVL.

In DNA, the CDR3 is TGTGCCAGCAGTCCAGCCTACGGGGAGGAAAAACTGTTTTTT. Protein product: CASSPAYGEEKLFF. The J gene is TRBJ1-4, the V gene TRBV2; no firm D call. V lost 5 bases to trimming and J lost 8 bases, with 15 bases between them. CDR3 length: 14 residues. The V gene's germline CDR1 is SNHLY and CDR2 FYNNEI.